These T cell receptor beta chains were read from a single sample in a study of T cell responses to AZD1222 COVID-19 vaccine. The protocol was immunoSEQ multiplex PCR, while the TCRdb copy is restricted to in-frame clones and leaves out a portion. Among about 140,000 clones, about 92% were seen once, and the ten largest hold roughly 3.3%. The starting material was peripheral blood, obtained 28 days after the second AZD1222 dose. The receptors originated from an adult who received the AZD1222 COVID-19 vaccine. The CDR3 runs from the conserved cysteine through the conserved F or W. D genes are given only for firm matches. Size values are once, few and many counts, or a class for expanded clones, and some rows have none.

d_gene	abundance	v_gene	j_gene	CDR3aa	CDR3nt
.	.	TRBV11-2	TRBJ1-1	CASSLERNTEAFF	TGTGCCAGCAGCTTAGAACGGAACACTGAAGCTTTCTTT
.	.	TRBV5-4	TRBJ2-3	CASSTISDTQYF	TGTGCCAGCAGCACTATTTCGGATACGCAGTATTTT
TRBD1	.	TRBV6-5	TRBJ2-7	CASTLDRDGWNEQYF	TGTGCCAGCACCCTAGACAGGGATGGATGGAACGAGCAGTACTTC
TRBD1	.	TRBV10-3	TRBJ2-7	CAISRRQGSYEQYF	TGTGCCATCAGCCGTCGACAGGGATCCTACGAGCAGTACTTC
.	.	TRBV28	TRBJ1-4	CASSFSGAANEKLFF	TGTGCCAGCAGTTTTAGCGGGGCAGCTAATGAAAAACTGTTTTTT
TRBD2	.	TRBV6-5	TRBJ2-7	CASSPRSGTEGEQYF	TGTGCCAGCAGCCCACGGAGCGGGACGGAGGGGGAGCAGTACTTC
.	.	TRBV7-3	TRBJ2-2	CASSLGGAGGELFF	TGTGCCAGCAGCCTCGGGGGTGCGGGCGGGGAGCTGTTTTTT
.	once	TRBV19	TRBJ2-1	CASSRLFIGDEQFF	TGTGCCAGTTCTCGACTCTTTATCGGAGATGAGCAGTTCTTC
.	.	TRBV7-2	TRBJ2-1	CASSLAALNEQFF	TGTGCCAGCAGCTTAGCTGCCCTGAATGAGCAGTTCTTC
.	.	TRBV28	TRBJ1-5	CASSGGPINQPQHF	TGTGCCAGCAGTGGCGGACCGATCAATCAGCCCCAGCATTTT
.	.	TRBV2	TRBJ1-2	CASLGPTWGYTF	TGTGCCAGCCTTGGCCCAACCTGGGGCTACACCTTC
.	.	TRBV10-3	TRBJ1-1	CAIWTVTANTEAFF	TGTGCCATTTGGACGGTTACTGCGAACACTGAAGCTTTCTTT
.	once	TRBV19	TRBJ1-1	CATTIQGLGTEAFF	TGTGCCACCACCATCCAGGGGCTCGGGACTGAAGCTTTCTTT
.	once	TRBV12-3/TRBV12-4	TRBJ1-5	CASSSGGQPQHF	TGTGCCAGCAGTTCGGGGGGTCAGCCCCAGCATTTT
.	.	TRBV29-1	TRBJ1-1	CSVESLRGTEAFF	TGCAGCGTTGAATCTCTGCGGGGGACTGAAGCTTTCTTT
TRBD2	.	TRBV19	TRBJ2-5	CASSRRGGGLAGETQYF	TGTGCCAGTAGCCGAAGGGGTGGGGGCCTAGCGGGAGAGACCCAGTACTTC
.	.	TRBV3-1/TRBV3-2	TRBJ1-5	CASSPGSPEVRQPQHF	TGTGCCAGCAGCCCGGGAAGTCCGGAGGTGCGTCAGCCCCAGCATTTT
.	.	TRBV9	TRBJ2-1	CASSVSGYDGNEQFF	TGTGCCAGCAGCGTATCAGGGTATGACGGCAATGAGCAGTTCTTC
.	.	TRBV11-2	TRBJ1-2	CASSSGHWGYTF	TGTGCCAGCAGCTCGGGACACTGGGGCTACACCTTC
TRBD1	.	TRBV7-2	TRBJ2-5	CASSLDRGRRYQETQYF	TGTGCCAGCAGTCTTGACAGGGGTAGGCGGTACCAAGAGACCCAGTACTTC
TRBD1	.	TRBV19	TRBJ2-7	CASTPGRTGDTYEQYF	TGTGCCAGTACCCCTGGTCGGACAGGGGATACCTACGAGCAGTACTTC
.	.	TRBV7-2	TRBJ1-1	CASSPRGSGHNFNTEAFF	TGTGCCAGCAGCCCCCGAGGTTCCGGACACAACTTCAACACTGAAGCTTTCTTT
TRBD1	.	TRBV18	TRBJ2-5	CASSLNRGPQETQYF	TGTGCCAGCTCGCTGAACAGGGGACCTCAAGAGACCCAGTACTTC
TRBD1	.	TRBV9	TRBJ1-2	CASSVEDRGYGYTF	TGTGCCAGCAGCGTAGAGGACAGGGGATATGGCTACACCTTC
TRBD1	.	TRBV28	TRBJ2-5	CASSPIRKFIKLDTGVQETQYF	TGTGCCAGCAGTCCTATCCGAAAATTTATTAAGCTGGACACAGGGGTACAAGAGACCCAGTACTTC
.	.	TRBV5-8	TRBJ1-4	CASTHPQNEKLFF	TGTGCCAGCACCCATCCACAGAATGAAAAACTGTTTTTT
TRBD2	few	TRBV5-1	TRBJ2-2	CASSSLGLAVSGELFF	TGCGCCAGCAGCTCGCTTGGACTAGCGGTGTCCGGGGAGCTGTTTTTT
.	.	TRBV4-3	TRBJ1-1	CASSPKSGGGTEAFF	TGCGCCAGCAGCCCCAAGTCCGGGGGAGGCACTGAAGCTTTCTTT
.	few	TRBV25-1	TRBJ2-2	CASSERQVSGTGELFF	TGTGCCAGCAGTGAGAGGCAGGTCAGCGGTACCGGGGAGCTGTTTTTT
TRBD1	.	TRBV2	TRBJ2-7	CASMDRGTYEQYF	TGTGCCAGCATGGACAGGGGTACCTACGAGCAGTACTTC
.	.	TRBV21-1	TRBJ1-2	CASSKVLRTGGSSGYTF	TGTGCCAGCAGCAAAGTTCTCCGGACAGGGGGCTCGAGTGGCTACACCTTC
.	.	TRBV3-1/TRBV3-2	TRBJ1-5	CASSQGGGSNQPQHF	TGTGCCAGCAGCCAAGGGGGGGGTAGCAATCAGCCCCAGCATTTT
.	.	TRBV6-5	TRBJ1-1	CASSYLAGAMSEAFF	TGTGCCAGCAGTTACTTGGCAGGGGCAATGTCTGAAGCTTTCTTT
.	.	TRBV3-1/TRBV3-2	TRBJ2-3	CASSQTGKGTDTQYF	TGTGCCAGCAGCCAAACAGGGAAAGGTACAGATACGCAGTATTTT
.	.	TRBV9	TRBJ2-7	CASSATGRSSEQYF	TGTGCCAGCAGCGCGACAGGGAGGTCTTCCGAGCAGTACTTC
.	.	TRBV12-3/TRBV12-4	TRBJ1-5	CASSYSRDQPQHF	TGTGCCAGCAGTTACAGCAGAGATCAGCCCCAGCATTTT
.	.	TRBV28	TRBJ1-5	CASSLRDSNQPQHF	TGTGCCAGCAGTTTGAGGGATAGCAATCAGCCCCAGCATTTT
TRBD1	.	TRBV11-2	TRBJ2-7	CASSRGQGSGEQYF	TGTGCCAGCAGCCGTGGACAGGGGTCGGGTGAGCAGTACTTC
TRBD2	once	TRBV27	TRBJ2-1	CASSSTSKSVNEQFF	TGTGCCAGCAGCTCGACTAGCAAGAGCGTCAATGAGCAGTTCTTC
.	.	TRBV5-1	TRBJ2-7	CASSLEGQPYEQYF	TGCGCCAGCAGCTTGGAAGGACAACCCTACGAGCAGTACTTC
.	.	TRBV28	TRBJ2-7	CASSNGRWTYEQYF	TGTGCCAGCAGCAATGGCAGGTGGACCTACGAGCAGTACTTC
.	.	TRBV6-5	TRBJ2-1	CASSYSWDEQFF	TGTGCCAGCAGTTACTCCTGGGATGAGCAGTTCTTC
.	.	TRBV5-5	TRBJ1-2	CASSLVSTSRGDSGYTF	TGTGCCAGCAGCTTGGTATCCACGTCCAGGGGCGATAGTGGCTACACCTTC
.	.	TRBV7-9	TRBJ2-7	CASSFTLGSYEQYF	TGTGCCAGCAGCTTTACTTTGGGGTCCTACGAGCAGTACTTC
.	.	TRBV2	TRBJ1-5	CASSKTGSQGPNQPQHF	TGTGCCAGCAGTAAAACAGGATCTCAGGGGCCTAATCAGCCCCAGCATTTT
.	few	TRBV25-1	TRBJ2-4	CASKSRGSVNIQYF	TGTGCCAGCAAGTCCCGGGGTTCGGTGAACATTCAGTACTTC
.	.	TRBV28	TRBJ2-3	CASKDSLTDTQYF	TGTGCCAGCAAGGACAGTCTGACAGATACGCAGTATTTT
.	.	TRBV7-2	TRBJ2-1	CASSLVSGNGGQFF	TGTGCCAGCAGCTTAGTTAGCGGAAACGGGGGGCAGTTCTTC
TRBD2	.	TRBV5-4	TRBJ2-7	CASSNRAGGTHSYEQYF	TGTGCCAGCAGCAATAGAGCGGGAGGGACCCACTCCTACGAGCAGTACTTC
.	.	TRBV4-3	TRBJ1-1	CASRQAGRGNTEAFF	TGCGCCAGCAGACAGGCCGGGAGGGGGAACACTGAAGCTTTCTTT